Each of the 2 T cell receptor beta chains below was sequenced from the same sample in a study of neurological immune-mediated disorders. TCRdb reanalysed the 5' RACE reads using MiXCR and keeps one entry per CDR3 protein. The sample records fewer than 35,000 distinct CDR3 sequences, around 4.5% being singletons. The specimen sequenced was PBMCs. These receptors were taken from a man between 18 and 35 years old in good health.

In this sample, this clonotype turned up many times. The CDR3 reads CASSYEAGGIYEQYF. The CDR3 DNA reads as TGTGCCAGCAGTTACGAGGCAGGGGGGATATACGAGCAGTACTTC. The chain joins TRBV6-5 to TRBJ2-7; tentative D call: TRBD1 (7 bases). The germline CDR1 and CDR2 sequences are MNHEY and SVGAGI. This CDR3 spans 15 amino acids. V gave up 2 bases and J gave up 4 bases, with 15 bases separating them.

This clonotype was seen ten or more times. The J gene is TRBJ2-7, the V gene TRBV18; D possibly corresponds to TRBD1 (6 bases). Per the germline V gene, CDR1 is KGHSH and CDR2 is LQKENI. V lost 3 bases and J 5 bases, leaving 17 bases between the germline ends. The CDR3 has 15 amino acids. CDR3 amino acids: CASSPTDRRGHEQYF. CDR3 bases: TGTGCCAGCTCACCGACCGACAGGCGTGGTCACGAGCAGTACTTC.